This is a list of T cell receptor beta chains from one sample in a study of cytomegalovirus exposure and HLA in healthy donors. TCRdb keeps only in-frame clones here, not all; method: immunoSEQ multiplex PCR. Of around 250,000 clones in the sample, around 81% were seen once. The sample comprised PBMCs. All receptors derive from a woman between 55 and 75 years old in good health and CMV-seropositive. CDR3s include the opening cysteine and the closing phenylalanine or tryptophan. The order of the fields is V gene, CDR3 protein.

v_gene: TRBV4-1
CDR3aa: CASKYSGRADGELFF

v_gene: TRBV12-5
CDR3aa: CASGPGLADTGELFF

v_gene: TRBV5-1
CDR3aa: CASSPQQGARAFF

v_gene: TRBV9
CDR3aa: CASSVEGQGAGGYTF

v_gene: TRBV19
CDR3aa: CASSIGSVAGEGETQYF

v_gene: TRBV2
CDR3aa: CASSAPGLAGGPNTQYF

v_gene: TRBV14
CDR3aa: CASSNTGVGYEQYF

v_gene: TRBV28
CDR3aa: CASRRGLFSTDTQYF

v_gene: TRBV15
CDR3aa: CATSGASGAYYGYTF

v_gene: TRBV5-4
CDR3aa: CASSQGTPSYEQYF

v_gene: TRBV7-9
CDR3aa: CASSRQFSGANVLTF

v_gene: TRBV27
CDR3aa: CASSRGLAGRSEQYF

v_gene: TRBV5-1
CDR3aa: CASSWVTGPSYEQYF

v_gene: TRBV28
CDR3aa: CASSFLDTSNQPQHF

v_gene: TRBV4-1
CDR3aa: CASSQLSGANVLTF

v_gene: TRBV28
CDR3aa: CASSPRVWPEAFF

v_gene: TRBV15
CDR3aa: CATSRLGLGNTEAFF

v_gene: TRBV29-1
CDR3aa: CSAGTVREKLFF

v_gene: TRBV15
CDR3aa: CATSGRTGARGNTIYF

v_gene: TRBV18
CDR3aa: CASSPRGYGNTIYF

v_gene: TRBV5-3
CDR3aa: CARSRYRGEKLFF

v_gene: TRBV30
CDR3aa: CAWSVLGYEQYF

v_gene: TRBV28
CDR3aa: CASRGPLDGELFF

v_gene: TRBV9
CDR3aa: CASSSGQSPYEQYF

v_gene: TRBV9
CDR3aa: CASSPTGGGNQPQHF

v_gene: TRBV19
CDR3aa: CASSSGGEEQFF

v_gene: TRBV19
CDR3aa: CASSTRTGAMDSYTF

v_gene: TRBV11-2
CDR3aa: CASSLTTGSSGANVLTF

v_gene: TRBV6-5
CDR3aa: CASSYSNAGGANEQFF

v_gene: TRBV5-4
CDR3aa: CASSLDPSATDTQYF

v_gene: TRBV13
CDR3aa: CASSISTGLLNTEAFF

v_gene: TRBV5-1
CDR3aa: CASSWGQENYGYTF

v_gene: TRBV7-9
CDR3aa: CSSLGGDSYEQYF

v_gene: TRBV4-1
CDR3aa: CASSQVTGGGSYEQYF

v_gene: TRBV7-9
CDR3aa: CASSFRDRGLSATGELFF

v_gene: TRBV5-1
CDR3aa: CASSKAQTGGTIYF

v_gene: TRBV19
CDR3aa: CASSMEGGAAFGKLFF

v_gene: TRBV19
CDR3aa: CASSPRRQDKLFF

v_gene: TRBV7-8
CDR3aa: CASSLIQASQPQHF